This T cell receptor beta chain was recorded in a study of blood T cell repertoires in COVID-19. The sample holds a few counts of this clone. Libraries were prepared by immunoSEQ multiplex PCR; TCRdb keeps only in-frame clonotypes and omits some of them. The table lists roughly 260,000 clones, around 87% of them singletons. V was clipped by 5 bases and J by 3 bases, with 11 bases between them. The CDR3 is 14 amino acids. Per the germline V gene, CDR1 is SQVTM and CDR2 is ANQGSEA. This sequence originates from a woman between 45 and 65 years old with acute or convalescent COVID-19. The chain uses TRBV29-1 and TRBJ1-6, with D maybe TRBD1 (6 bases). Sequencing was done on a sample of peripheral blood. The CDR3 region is CSVTGSDYNSPLHF. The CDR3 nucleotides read TGCAGCGTTACAGGGAGCGACTATAATTCACCCCTCCACTTT. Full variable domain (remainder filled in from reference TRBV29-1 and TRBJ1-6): SAVISQKPSRDICQRGTSLTIQCQVDSQVTMMFWYRQQPGQSLTLIATANQGSEATYESGFVIDKFPISRPNLTFSTLTVSNMSPEDSSIYLCSVTGSDYNSPLHFGNGTRLTVT.